These T cell receptor beta chains were read from a single sample in a study of cytomegalovirus exposure and HLA in healthy donors. The assay was immunoSEQ multiplex PCR, and TCRdb's table has in-frame clones only and misses some. Of about 160,000 clones in the sample, 77% are singletons; the top ten hold roughly 2.8%. The sample was PBMCs. Receptors originate from a woman between 40 and 55 years old in good health and CMV-seropositive. CDR3s include the opening cysteine and the closing phenylalanine or tryptophan. The order of the fields is V gene, clone size, D gene, J gene, CDR3 protein, CDR3 DNA. The D gene is left open where the match is weak. Clone size, where shown, is once, few, many, or a class for clones that have expanded.

v_gene: TRBV19
abundance: NA
d_gene: NA
j_gene: TRBJ1-1
CDR3aa: CASSLRGGSNTEAFF
CDR3nt: TGTGCCAGTAGTCTACGCGGGGGTTCGAACACTGAAGCTTTCTTT

v_gene: TRBV18
abundance: NA
d_gene: NA
j_gene: TRBJ1-3
CDR3aa: CASSPGSEGGNTIYF
CDR3nt: TGTGCCAGCTCACCAGGGAGCGAGGGCGGAAACACCATATATTTT

v_gene: TRBV7-2
abundance: NA
d_gene: TRBD1
j_gene: TRBJ1-6
CDR3aa: CASSPRTGGTPLHF
CDR3nt: TGTGCCAGCAGCCCCCGGACAGGGGGAACACCCCTCCACTTT

v_gene: TRBV6-6
abundance: NA
d_gene: NA
j_gene: TRBJ2-1
CDR3aa: CASSGGGSSNEQFF
CDR3nt: TGTGCCAGCAGTGGGGGCGGGAGCAGCAATGAGCAGTTCTTC

v_gene: TRBV18
abundance: NA
d_gene: NA
j_gene: TRBJ2-3
CDR3aa: CASSPSSFGVTDTQYF
CDR3nt: TGTGCCAGCTCACCATCTAGCTTTGGGGTCACAGATACGCAGTATTTT

v_gene: TRBV7-9
abundance: once
d_gene: NA
j_gene: TRBJ2-5
CDR3aa: CASSVRTEPETQYF
CDR3nt: TGTGCCAGCAGCGTCAGGACAGAGCCAGAGACCCAGTACTTC

v_gene: TRBV4-1
abundance: NA
d_gene: TRBD2
j_gene: TRBJ2-3
CDR3aa: CASSRSGGVVTDTQYF
CDR3nt: TGCGCCAGCAGTCGGTCGGGGGGGGTGGTCACAGATACGCAGTATTTT

v_gene: TRBV7-8
abundance: few
d_gene: NA
j_gene: TRBJ1-1
CDR3aa: CASSSQELNTEAFF
CDR3nt: TGTGCCAGCAGCTCACAGGAGCTGAACACTGAAGCTTTCTTT

v_gene: TRBV4-3
abundance: few
d_gene: NA
j_gene: TRBJ1-6
CDR3aa: CASSQMAAYNSPLHF
CDR3nt: TGCGCCAGCAGCCAAATGGCTGCCTATAATTCACCCCTCCACTTT

v_gene: TRBV18
abundance: NA
d_gene: TRBD1
j_gene: TRBJ2-2
CDR3aa: CASSRGTEGPNTGELFF
CDR3nt: TGTGCCAGCTCACGGGGGACAGAGGGGCCGAACACCGGGGAGCTGTTTTTT

v_gene: TRBV7-9
abundance: once
d_gene: TRBD1
j_gene: TRBJ2-7
CDR3aa: CASNPLVGTGGSYEQYF
CDR3nt: TGTGCCAGCAACCCACTCGTTGGGACAGGGGGCTCCTACGAGCAGTACTTC

v_gene: TRBV30
abundance: NA
d_gene: TRBD2
j_gene: TRBJ2-7
CDR3aa: CAWKWAGDRGEQYF
CDR3nt: TGTGCCTGGAAGTGGGCGGGAGACCGGGGGGAGCAGTACTTC

v_gene: TRBV19
abundance: NA
d_gene: NA
j_gene: TRBJ1-2
CDR3aa: CASSTGPNYGYTF
CDR3nt: TGTGCCAGTAGCACGGGTCCCAACTATGGCTACACCTTC

v_gene: TRBV27
abundance: NA
d_gene: NA
j_gene: TRBJ2-1
CDR3aa: CASSIRVYNEQFF
CDR3nt: TGTGCCAGCAGTATTCGGGTGTACAATGAGCAGTTCTTC

v_gene: TRBV11-3
abundance: NA
d_gene: NA
j_gene: TRBJ1-1
CDR3aa: CASSPNGGAGTEAFF
CDR3nt: TGTGCCAGCAGCCCAAACGGAGGGGCGGGTACTGAAGCTTTCTTT

v_gene: TRBV5-1
abundance: NA
d_gene: TRBD1
j_gene: TRBJ1-1
CDR3aa: CASRAGGSGKTEAFF
CDR3nt: TGCGCCAGCAGGGCAGGGGGATCGGGGAAGACTGAAGCTTTCTTT

v_gene: TRBV7-2
abundance: NA
d_gene: TRBD2
j_gene: TRBJ2-1
CDR3aa: CASSLGLAGGIGEQFF
CDR3nt: TGTGCCAGCAGCTTGGGGCTAGCGGGGGGGATCGGCGAGCAGTTCTTC

v_gene: TRBV16
abundance: NA
d_gene: TRBD2
j_gene: TRBJ2-3
CDR3aa: CASSGLAGEITDTQYF
CDR3nt: TGTGCCAGCAGCGGACTAGCGGGGGAGATCACAGATACGCAGTATTTT

v_gene: TRBV5-6
abundance: NA
d_gene: NA
j_gene: TRBJ2-4
CDR3aa: CASSFKASKNIQYF
CDR3nt: TGTGCCAGCAGCTTTAAAGCTTCTAAAAACATTCAGTACTTC

v_gene: TRBV28
abundance: NA
d_gene: TRBD1
j_gene: TRBJ2-7
CDR3aa: CASRESGTGFYEQYF
CDR3nt: TGTGCCAGCAGGGAATCCGGGACAGGCTTCTACGAGCAGTACTTC

v_gene: TRBV28
abundance: NA
d_gene: NA
j_gene: TRBJ1-2
CDR3aa: CASSRERGGYGYTF
CDR3nt: TGTGCCAGCAGTCGAGAAAGGGGAGGCTATGGCTACACCTTC

v_gene: TRBV19
abundance: few
d_gene: TRBD1
j_gene: TRBJ1-5
CDR3aa: CASSAQGQQNQPQHF
CDR3nt: TGTGCCAGTAGTGCCCAGGGACAGCAAAATCAGCCCCAGCATTTT

v_gene: TRBV18
abundance: NA
d_gene: TRBD2
j_gene: TRBJ2-7
CDR3aa: CASSPPGGASYEQYF
CDR3nt: TGTGCCAGCTCACCTCCGGGGGGGGCCTCCTACGAGCAGTACTTC

v_gene: TRBV19
abundance: NA
d_gene: TRBD1
j_gene: TRBJ2-3
CDR3aa: CASSGQGTDTQYF
CDR3nt: TGTGCCAGTAGTGGACAGGGTACAGATACGCAGTATTTT

v_gene: TRBV28
abundance: NA
d_gene: TRBD2
j_gene: TRBJ2-3
CDR3aa: CASSSGLAGATDTQYF
CDR3nt: TGTGCCAGCAGTTCTGGACTAGCGGGGGCCACAGATACGCAGTATTTT

v_gene: TRBV28
abundance: NA
d_gene: NA
j_gene: TRBJ1-2
CDR3aa: CASSSGDINYGYTF
CDR3nt: TGTGCCAGCAGTTCGGGAGACATTAACTATGGCTACACCTTC